Listed below are T cell receptor beta chains from one sample, sequenced in a study of blood T cell repertoires in COVID-19. Profiling relied on immunoSEQ multiplex PCR, and the TCRdb table lists in-frame clones only, not all of them. This table holds 75,000 to 90,000 clones, around nine tenths found once. The sequencing sample was made of peripheral blood. Every receptor here comes from a human donor in a cohort sampled during active COVID-19. Each CDR3 is given with its conserved first and last residue. The order of the fields is V gene, J gene, CDR3 protein.

TRBV11-2	TRBJ2-3	CASSFTVSDTQYF
TRBV6-2/TRBV6-3	TRBJ1-2	CASSWGQGHGYTF
TRBV30	TRBJ2-7	CAWKPTGGASYEQYF
TRBV18	TRBJ1-5	CASSPGGQGASQPQHF
TRBV27	TRBJ2-5	CASSQGAIETQYF
TRBV11-3	TRBJ2-3	CASSLTSGRTDTQYF
TRBV11-3	TRBJ2-2	CASSLQDTGELFF
TRBV2	TRBJ2-1	CASIPTASGGGQFF
TRBV5-1	TRBJ1-2	CASSLSSSGRRYGYTF
TRBV6-1	TRBJ2-5	CASSEQWGRETQYF
TRBV29-1	TRBJ2-7	CSVSDRAMYEQYF
TRBV4-2	TRBJ1-4	CASSQPDRSNEKLFF
TRBV7-2	TRBJ2-7	CASIIGGGSDEQYF
TRBV7-8	TRBJ1-1	CASSPPDTEMNTEAFF
TRBV3-1/TRBV3-2	TRBJ2-5	CASSQGLAGGQETQYF
TRBV5-6	TRBJ2-7	CASSLHDSSEQYF
TRBV10-3	TRBJ2-3	CAISEGQGADTQYF
TRBV2	TRBJ2-1	CASRPRQGSDEQFF
TRBV7-3	TRBJ2-5	CASSYASQAGETQYF
TRBV15	TRBJ1-6	CATSSLSGGTGDSPLHF
TRBV5-4	TRBJ1-6	CASSSRSYNSPLHF
TRBV5-1	TRBJ1-1	CASSLLPGLGRTEAFF
TRBV7-8	TRBJ1-4	CASSLTGTGQGILFF
TRBV7-2	TRBJ2-2	CASSLVYVGSGGNTGELFF
TRBV7-9	TRBJ2-5	CASSLSQPQAQYF
TRBV29-1	TRBJ1-2	CSAQRTGGGYGYTF
TRBV9	TRBJ1-1	CASSVQGMNTEAFF
TRBV14	TRBJ1-2	CASSQNGLQGYTF
TRBV4-2	TRBJ2-3	CASSQGRGDTQYF
TRBV2	TRBJ2-7	CASRGTESYEQYF
TRBV6-6	TRBJ2-3	CASRRTGGSSTDTQYF
TRBV6-2/TRBV6-3	TRBJ2-1	CASSILSYNEQFF
TRBV19	TRBJ2-7	CASVGQGGYEQYF
TRBV6-5	TRBJ2-5	CASSSTGTSKETQYF
TRBV7-9	TRBJ1-1	CASSSVGTPVTEAFF
TRBV7-9	TRBJ2-7	CASSLQGYEQYF
TRBV6-5	TRBJ1-5	CASSYSRHQPQHF
TRBV11-2	TRBJ2-7	CASSSDRVYEQYF
TRBV12-3/TRBV12-4	TRBJ1-3	CASKKAGNTIYF
TRBV7-2	TRBJ1-2	CASSLEPGQAYGYTF
TRBV4-3	TRBJ1-6	CASSQDRVGLGPLHF
TRBV30	TRBJ1-1	CAWKRGLGGTEAFF
TRBV6-2/TRBV6-3	TRBJ1-1	CASSSRENTEAFF
TRBV4-2	TRBJ2-5	CASSQDGQGRETQYF
TRBV4-3	TRBJ2-5	CASSQGYGPTGETQYF
TRBV3-1/TRBV3-2	TRBJ2-4	CASSHGAGGIAKNIQYF
TRBV30	TRBJ2-1	CAWSEQYNEQFF
TRBV7-9	TRBJ2-1	CASAAQAGGNEQFF
TRBV7-6	TRBJ1-2	CASSPSAGQVNYGYTF
TRBV7-3	TRBJ2-2	CASSLDSGTGELFF
TRBV5-1	TRBJ1-1	CASSVQGGTEAFF
TRBV18	TRBJ1-1	CASSLGVNTEAFF
TRBV19	TRBJ2-3	CASSIGQDNTDTQYF
TRBV27	TRBJ1-1	CASSLTRNTEAFF
TRBV6-5	TRBJ1-4	CASGRHRTNEKLFF
TRBV7-8	TRBJ1-2	CASSTYRRGSGYGYTF
TRBV27	TRBJ2-1	CASSLSPDISDHEQFF
TRBV6-5	TRBJ1-5	CASSYSTGIHQPQHF
TRBV7-9	TRBJ2-3	CASSLGQTSTDTQYF